This is a list of T cell receptor beta chains from one sample in a study of blood T cells in healthy people across ages. TCRdb redid the calling of the 5' RACE reads with MiXCR, one entry per CDR3 protein. The table lists 750,000 or so distinct CDR3 sequences, approximately 25% of them singletons. These same records also appear under a second study, on T cells of mothers and their children.

Specimen: blood. The receptors were sampled from a boy under 18 in good health. Each CDR3 is given without its conserved first and last residue.

- | TRBV29-1 | SVEGLSSYDEQF
TRBJ2-5 | TRBV12-3/TRBV12-4 | ATGANLLTETLY
TRBJ2-3 | TRBV24-1 | ATSDLTDSTDTQY
TRBJ2-5 | TRBV9 | ASSETSGEGETQY
TRBJ1-6 | TRBV6-5 | ASSLGAGDPLH
TRBJ2-5 | TRBV5-1 | ASSLDSREGETQY
TRBJ2-2 | TRBV5-1 | ASGTGLPTNTGELF
TRBJ1-2 | TRBV27 | ASAYGVGGSGYT
TRBJ2-7 | TRBV7-9 | ASSPIKTGGTPSTYEQY
TRBJ2-2 | TRBV20-1 | ALGAPNTGELF
TRBJ2-3 | TRBV7-8 | ASSSYRDRGGTDTQY
TRBJ2-7 | TRBV5-1 | ASSSGTSASYEQY
TRBJ2-1 | TRBV2 | ASSEAGSIYNEQF
TRBJ1-3 | TRBV9 | ASSVEDYSGNTIY
TRBJ2-6 | TRBV29-1 | SVVSGANVLT
TRBJ2-5 | TRBV12-3/TRBV12-4 | ASSLGGGRGTQY
TRBJ2-1 | TRBV12-3/TRBV12-4 | ASSLEGSGRAAAYNEQF
TRBJ1-2 | TRBV10-3 | AIIREGVLGGYT
TRBJ2-3 | TRBV12-5 | ASGLVGDTQY
- | TRBV5-4 | ASSFGGTENYEQY
TRBJ2-3 | TRBV27 | ASSIRTGSTDTQY
TRBJ2-5 | TRBV25-1 | ANDRGRETQY
TRBJ1-5 | TRBV29-1 | SEERMGYQPQH
TRBJ2-7 | TRBV6-5 | ASSYSVKYGGPTYEQY
TRBJ1-4 | TRBV5-1 | ASSGGGNEKLF
TRBJ2-1 | TRBV10-3 | AISPRGVGNEQF
TRBJ1-4 | TRBV4-1 | ASSQYSGPGEKLF
- | TRBV3-1 | ASSRGRSGRDKNEQF
TRBJ2-3 | TRBV12-3/TRBV12-4 | ASSSRPTPDTQY
TRBJ2-1 | TRBV29-1 | SVELANHNEQF
TRBJ2-5 | TRBV12-3/TRBV12-4 | ASTPGTTFDETQY